This T cell receptor (beta chain) was sequenced in a study of vaccination and CD4 T cells after COVID-19. The overall study: Once diagnosed, patients had post-COVID samples drawn a median 101 days later (range 35 to 161). Overlapping spike peptides of SARS-CoV-2, HCoV-NL63, HCoV-OC43 and HCoV-229E stimulated the cells.

An Oncomine TCR Beta short-read assay was used to sequence the DNA from cultured CD4+ T cells. Each CDR3 protein is one row after TCRdb ran MiXCR on the PCR reads. The sample consists of roughly 16,000 distinct CDR3 sequences, about 25% of them appearing once. Germline V gene sequence: CDR1 MNHEY, CDR2 SVGEGT. The CDR3 spans 14 residues. Deletions cut 2 bases from V and 4 bases from J, with 11 bases between. Treatment defined: roughly nine-day PBMC culture with coronavirus spike peptide pools or control peptides (ViraFEST assay). On this clonotype: Its antigen is unknown.

The source is a human donor with COVID-19. This chain uses TRBV6-2 or TRBV6-3 with TRBJ1-1; perhaps TRBD1 as D (5 bases). Input material: cultured CD4+ T cells from blood. In DNA, the CDR3 is TGTGCCAGCAGTTACGGCTGGGGGACCACTGAAGCTTTCTTT. As protein: CASSYGWGTTEAFF.